A single T cell receptor (beta chain) is shown here with its context. These data come from a study of blood T cell repertoires in COVID-19. Germline-derived CDR1 and CDR2 are MDHEN and SYDVKM. The CDR3 is 16 amino acids. V gave up 0 bases and J gave up 1 base, with 12 bases separating them. Profiled with immunoSEQ multiplex PCR; TCRdb holds only in-frame clones, not every one. The sample holds 45,000 to 70,000 clones, just under 90% seen once. The origin of this receptor is a woman between 55 and 75 years old with COVID-19, enrolled during active disease. This rearrangement joins TRBV28 to TRBJ1-1; D is unclear. The sample taken for sequencing was peripheral blood. This chain's CDR3 is CASSLWRKPGNTEAFF. The CDR3 coding sequence is TGTGCCAGCAGTTTATGGAGAAAACCCGGGAACACTGAAGCTTTCTTT.